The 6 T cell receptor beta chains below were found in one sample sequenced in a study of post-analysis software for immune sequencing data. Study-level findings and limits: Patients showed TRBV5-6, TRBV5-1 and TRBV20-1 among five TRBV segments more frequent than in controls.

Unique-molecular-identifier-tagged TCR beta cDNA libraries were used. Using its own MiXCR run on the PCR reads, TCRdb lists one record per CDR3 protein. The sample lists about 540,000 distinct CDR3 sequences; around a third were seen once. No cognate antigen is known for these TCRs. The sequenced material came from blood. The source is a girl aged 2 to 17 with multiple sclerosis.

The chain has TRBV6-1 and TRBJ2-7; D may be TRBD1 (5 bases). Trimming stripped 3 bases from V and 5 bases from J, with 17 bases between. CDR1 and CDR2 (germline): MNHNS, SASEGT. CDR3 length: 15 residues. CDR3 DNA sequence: TGTGCCAGCAGTGACGGAACAGGACCTAGAGACGAGCAGTACTTC. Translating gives CASSDGTGPRDEQYF.

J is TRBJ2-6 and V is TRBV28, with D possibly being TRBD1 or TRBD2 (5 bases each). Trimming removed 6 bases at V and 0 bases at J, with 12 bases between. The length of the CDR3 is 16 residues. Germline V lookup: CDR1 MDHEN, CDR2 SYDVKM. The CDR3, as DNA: TGTGCCAGCAGGCAAGGGACGGACTCTGGGGCCAACGTCCTGACTTTC. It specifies CASRQGTDSGANVLTF.

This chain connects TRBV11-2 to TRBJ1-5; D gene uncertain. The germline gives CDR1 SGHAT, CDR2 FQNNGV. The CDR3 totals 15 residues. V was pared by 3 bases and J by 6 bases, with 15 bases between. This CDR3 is CASSFDRGFTQPQHF. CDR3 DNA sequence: TGTGCCAGCAGCTTCGACCGGGGTTTCACTCAGCCCCAGCATTTT.

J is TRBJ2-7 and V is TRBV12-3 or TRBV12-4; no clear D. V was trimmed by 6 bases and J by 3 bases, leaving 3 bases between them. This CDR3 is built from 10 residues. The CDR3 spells CASRYYEQYF. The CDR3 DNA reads TGTGCCAGCAGATACTACGAGCAGTACTTC.

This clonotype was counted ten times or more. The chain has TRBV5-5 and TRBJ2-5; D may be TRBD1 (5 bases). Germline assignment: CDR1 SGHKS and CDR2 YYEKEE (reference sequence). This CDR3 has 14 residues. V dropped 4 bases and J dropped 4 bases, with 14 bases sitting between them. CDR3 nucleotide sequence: TGTGCCAGCAGCCCGACCCCCCAGGGAGAGACCCAGTACTTC. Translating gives CASSPTPQGETQYF.

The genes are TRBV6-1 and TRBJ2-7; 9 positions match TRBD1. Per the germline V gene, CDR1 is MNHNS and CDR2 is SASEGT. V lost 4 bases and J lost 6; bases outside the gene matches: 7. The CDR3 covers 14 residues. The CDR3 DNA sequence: TGTGCCAGCAGTGCAATAACGACAGGGGGCGAGCAGTACTTC. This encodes CASSAITTGGEQYF.